These 32 T cell receptor beta chains were sequenced from one sample in a study of T cells in Graves' hyperthyroidism and ophthalmopathy. Amplification of TCR beta CDR3 regions used RNA as the template. A set of HTBI primers served as the primers for a first-round RT-PCR of the TCR CDR3. TCRdb recomputed calls from the multiplex PCR reads with MiXCR, one row per CDR3 protein. The repertoire holds 400,000 to 500,000 distinct CDR3 sequences, with about an eighth as singletons. Material: blood. Every receptor here comes from a woman between 18 and 29 years old with Graves' hyperthyroidism.

The rearrangement joins TRBV30 to TRBJ1-2; possible D gene TRBD1, 5 bases. This CDR3 is built from 15 residues. V lost 0 bases and J lost 8, with 19 bases in between. Germline values: CDR1 GTSNPN, CDR2 SVGIG (reference sequence). The CDR3 region is CAWSVHPAAGDGYTF. CDR3 nucleotide sequence: TGTGCCTGGAGTGTACACCCCGCAGCGGGGGACGGCTACACCTTC.

This clonotype was counted a few times. This chain connects TRBV5-8 to TRBJ2-7; D not resolved. Deletions cut 0 bases from V and 5 bases from J, with 18 bases between. The CDR3 loop spans 16 amino acids. Germline-derived CDR1 and CDR2 are SGHTS and YDEGEE. The CDR3 region has the DNA TGTGCCAGCAGCTTGGAGGACCCCGGGTATTTCAACGAGCAGTACGTC. Its translation is CASSLEDPGYFNEQYV.

This clonotype was detected ten times or more. The chain employs TRBV12-5 and TRBJ1-5; TRBD1 might be the D (5 bases). The CDR3 sequence is 19 residues long. V was pared by 9 bases and J by 1 base, with 28 bases between. Looked up from germline, CDR1 is LGHNT and CDR2 is FRNRAP. The DNA of the CDR3 is TGTGCTAGCCAAAGTAGGGGCCAGGGCCCTTTATTGAGCAATCAGCCCCAGCATTTT. Amino acid sequence: CASQSRGQGPLLSNQPQHF.

The sample holds a few counts of this clonotype. The V gene is TRBV14, the J gene TRBJ2-3; a weak D match, TRBD2 (6 bases). CDR1 is SGHDN and CDR2 is FVKESK in the germline V gene. Trimming pared 8 bases from V and 2 bases from J, leaving 14 bases between. The CDR3 covers 14 residues. The CDR3: CASARRDVTDTQYF. In DNA, the CDR3 is TGTGCCAGCGCCAGGAGGGATGTCACAGATACGCAGTATTTT.

This clonotype was seen repeatedly, ten times or more. The chain employs TRBV27 and TRBJ1-1, with D possibly matching TRBD1 (6 bases). This CDR3 has 13 residues. Germline-derived CDR1 and CDR2 are MNHEY and SMNVEV (reference sequence). Trimming took off 2 bases at V and 12 bases at J, with 16 bases between the two ends. The CDR3 bases are TGTGCCAGCAGTTTAACGCTGGGGGGCCATTCTTTCTTT. This encodes CASSLTLGGHSFF.

Comment on this clonotype: A much larger clone lies one base from this, so it may be a read error. The V gene is TRBV11-2, the J gene TRBJ2-7; no clear D. From germline, CDR1 is SGHAT and CDR2 FQNNGV. Trimming removed 4 bases at V and 6 bases at J, with 7 bases between. CDR3 length: 11 amino acids. CDR3 in amino acids: CASSSPLEQYF. CDR3 DNA: TGTGCCAGCAGCTCCCCCCTCGAGCAGTACTTC.

This clonotype was counted many times. The chain employs TRBV20-1 and TRBJ1-5; TRBD1 matches 10 bases. CDR1 and CDR2 from the germline V gene are DFQATT and SNEGSKA (reference sequence). This CDR3 is built from 16 residues. V was clipped by 6 bases and J by 3 bases; unmatched bases: 11. CDR3 sequence reads: CSAPSVGTGDNQPQHF. The CDR3 bases are TGCAGTGCCCCCTCGGTCGGGACAGGGGACAATCAGCCCCAGCATTTT.

This clonotype was seen ten or more times. The rearrangement links TRBV9 to TRBJ2-7; TRBD2 aligns across 10 bases. CDR1 and CDR2 (germline): SGDLS, YYNGEE. V lost 0 bases and J lost 4; bases outside the gene matches: 10. The CDR3 is 17 amino acids. The CDR3 loop is CASSVGGAGGPGYEQYF. Here the CDR3 DNA reads TGTGCCAGCAGCGTAGGAGGAGCGGGAGGGCCAGGTTACGAGCAGTACTTC. Full variable domain (rest looked up from reference TRBV9 and TRBJ2-7): DSGVTQTPKHLITATGQRVTLRCSPRSGDLSVYWYQQSLDQGLQFLIQYYNGEERAKGNILERFSAQQFPDLHSELNLSSLELGDSALYFCASSVGGAGGPGYEQYFGPGTRLTVT.

This clonotype occurred many times. V and J are TRBV6-1 and TRBJ1-1; 9 bases are a match to TRBD1. The length of the CDR3 is 16 residues. The germline gives CDR1 MNHNS, CDR2 SASEGT. The J segment lost 4 bases and the V segment lost 3 bases, leaving 9 bases of the junction unmatched. Here the CDR3 reads CASSEPGQGPFTEAFF. In DNA form, the CDR3 reads TGTGCCAGCAGTGAGCCGGGACAGGGACCTTTCACTGAAGCTTTCTTT.

This clonotype was seen ten or more times. The rearrangement uses TRBV12-3 or TRBV12-4 and TRBJ2-5; 7 nucleotides match TRBD1. Trimming at V came to 7 bases and at J to 1 base, leaving 6 bases not matched to a gene. The length of the CDR3 is 14 residues. The CDR3 protein is CASTDSGGQETQYF. The CDR3, as DNA: TGTGCCAGCACCGACTCAGGGGGCCAAGAGACCCAGTACTTC.

A word on this clonotype: A much larger clone lies a single base off, so this may be a read error. The chain combines TRBV30 with TRBJ2-7; D assignment may be TRBD1 or TRBD2 (5 bases each). The CDR3 length is 16 residues. Germline V gives CDR1 GTSNPN, CDR2 SVGIG (reference sequence). The CDR3 DNA follows: TGTGCCTGGAGCAGGGTGGAATGGAGCGGCTCCTACGAGCAGAACTTC. It is translated as CAWSRVEWSGSYEQNF.

This chain joins TRBV29-1 and TRBJ1-1, with 10 bases aligning to TRBD1. The CDR3 totals 13 residues. Trimming cost V 5 bases and J 1 base; bases outside gene matches: 1. Germline V lookup: CDR1 SQVTM, CDR2 ANQGSEA. The CDR3 is CSVRTGGNTEAFF. The CDR3 nucleotides read TGCAGCGTTAGGACAGGGGGGAACACTGAAGCTTTCTTT.

The chain uses TRBV15 and TRBJ1-1; D is unresolved. The length of the CDR3 is 15 residues. Germline V gene sequence: CDR1 LNHNV, CDR2 YYDKDF (reference sequence). Between the trimmed V and J ends, which lost 0 bases and 4 bases, there was a span of 12 bases. The CDR3 spells CATSRDGEWGTEAFF. The CDR3 DNA reads TGTGCCACCAGCAGAGATGGGGAATGGGGCACTGAAGCTTTCTTT. The whole variable domain, remainder taken from reference TRBV15 and TRBJ1-1, is DAMVIQNPRYQVTQFGKPVTLSCSQTLNHNVMYWYQQKSSQAPKLLFHYYDKDFNNEADTPDNFQSRRPNTSFCFLDIRSPGLGDTAMYLCATSRDGEWGTEAFFGQGTRLTVV.

This clonotype appeared many times. The chain links TRBV27 to TRBJ1-1; tentatively, D is TRBD1 (6 bases). The ends were cut back, 2 bases at V and 5 bases at J, with 9 bases in the middle. In germline, CDR1 is MNHEY, CDR2 SMNVEV (reference sequence). The CDR3 runs to 13 residues. CDR3 in amino acids: CASSLAQGTEAFF. CDR3 sequence (DNA): TGTGCCAGCAGTTTAGCCCAGGGGACTGAAGCTTTCTTT.

This chain joins TRBV20-1 and TRBJ2-1; 9 bases are a match to TRBD2. This CDR3 region has 13 residues. CDR1 is DFQATT, CDR2 SNEGSKA, per germline (reference sequence). V was pared by 7 bases and J by 4 bases, with 5 bases of the junction left unmatched. The CDR3 region is CSGSSGAYNEQFF. The CDR3, as DNA: TGCAGTGGTTCTAGCGGGGCGTACAATGAGCAGTTCTTC.

This clonotype was picked up many times. One junction end does not reproduce the germline sequence, and a read error may be involved. CDR3 in amino acids: CASSLHQPQHF. The CDR3 DNA sequence: TGTGCCAGCAGCCTCCATCAGCCCCAACATTTT. The gene calls are TRBV6-1 and TRBJ1-5; D is undetermined. CDR1 is MNHNS, CDR2 SASEGT, per germline. The CDR3 is 11 residues long.

This clonotype was found a few times. The CDR3 bases are TGCAGTGCCCTCGGACTAGCGGGAGAGGTGAGCTCCTACAATGAGCAGTTCTTC. Its translation is CSALGLAGEVSSYNEQFF. The J gene is TRBJ2-1, the V gene TRBV20-1; TRBD2 matches 13 bases. The germline CDR1 and CDR2 sequences are DFQATT and SNEGSKA (reference sequence). The CDR3 covers 18 residues. V lost 6 bases and J lost 0; bases outside the gene matches: 11.

V usage is TRBV19 and J usage is TRBJ2-5, with 11 bases matching TRBD2. The CDR3 runs to 14 residues. The germline V gene encodes CDR1 LNHDA and CDR2 SQIVND (reference sequence). After removal of 4 bases from V and 10 bases from J, the junction contained 8 bases not matched to a gene. Written as DNA, the CDR3 is TGTGCCAGTAGTACGACTAGCGGGACCGCGAACCAGTACTTC. This gives the protein CASSTTSGTANQYF.

This chain connects TRBV7-2 to TRBJ2-2, with TRBD2 identical over 12 bases. The CDR3 covers 16 residues. Unmatched junction bases numbered 8, after V lost 6 bases and J lost 6 bases. Per the germline V gene, CDR1 is SGHTA and CDR2 is FQGNSA. CDR3 loop: CASSRRLAGVSGELFF. Written as DNA, the CDR3 is TGTGCCAGCAGTCGACGACTAGCGGGAGTTTCCGGGGAGCTGTTTTTT.

This clonotype has at least ten counts. The chain has TRBV27 and TRBJ2-7; 9 bases are a match to TRBD2. V shed 5 bases and J 2 bases; nucleotides not matched to a gene: 4. The length of the CDR3 is 14 residues. Looked up from germline, CDR1 is MNHEY and CDR2 is SMNVEV (reference sequence). The chain's CDR3 is CASSGSGSTYEQYV. CDR3 DNA: TGTGCCAGCAGTGGTAGCGGGAGTACCTACGAGCAGTACGTC.

Note on this clonotype: A much larger clone lies a single base off, so this may be a read error. The rearrangement links TRBV6-1 to TRBJ2-7, with D perhaps TRBD1 (5 bases). The CDR3 loop spans 15 amino acids. V was pared by 0 bases and J by 3 bases, with 12 bases between. In germline, CDR1 is MNHNS, CDR2 SASEGT. The CDR3, as DNA: TGTGCCAGCAGTGAAGCATCAGGGTGGGGCTACGAGCAGTACTTC. It encodes CASSEASGWGYEQYF.

In its sample, this clonotype was seen a few times. In nucleotides, the CDR3 is TGTGCCTGGACAAGAGAACAGACTTCTAACTATGGCTACACCTTC. It translates to CAWTREQTSNYGYTF. The V and J genes are TRBV30 and TRBJ1-2; D ambiguous. Germline assignment: CDR1 GTSNPN and CDR2 SVGIG (reference sequence). With 4 bases removed from V and 0 bases from J, the gap between germline ends came to 15 bases. This CDR3 has 15 residues.

V is TRBV9 and J is TRBJ2-5, with D hard to call. CDR1 is SGDLS and CDR2 is YYNGEE in the germline V gene. Trimming shortened V by 0 bases and J by 5 bases, and 20 bases separated the two germline ends. The CDR3 covers 17 residues. The CDR3 loop is CASSVGVSGSLGETQYF. CDR3 coding DNA: TGTGCCAGCAGCGTAGGTGTGAGTGGCAGCCTAGGGGAGACCCAGTACTTC.

Many counts were recorded for this clonotype. The V and J genes are TRBV3-1 and TRBJ1-5; D remains unclear. There are 12 residues in the CDR3. The germline gives CDR1 LGHDT, CDR2 YNNKEL (reference sequence). The V gene lost 2 bases and the J gene lost 1 base, with 0 bases spanning the gap. The CDR3 region has the DNA TGTGCCAGCAGCCAAAGCAATCAGCCCCAGCATTTT. Protein sequence: CASSQSNQPQHF.

In its sample, this clonotype was seen many times. J is TRBJ1-5 and V is TRBV6-1; no firm D call. The CDR3 runs 13 residues. Germline CDR1 and CDR2: MNHNS and SASEGT. Trimming cost V 7 bases and J 0 bases, with 7 bases left between them. CDR3 in amino acids: CASTTYSNQPQHF. The CDR3 nucleotides are TGTGCCAGCACAACCTATAGCAATCAGCCCCAGCATTTT.

This clonotype was observed at least ten times. V is TRBV5-6 and J is TRBJ1-1; D is undetermined. Looked up from germline, CDR1 is SGHDT and CDR2 is YYEEEE. Trimming removed 4 bases from V and 6 bases from J, with 10 bases in between. The CDR3 sequence is 12 residues long. CDR3 in amino acids: CASSLAASEAFF. CDR3 coding DNA: TGTGCCAGCAGCCTAGCGGCGTCTGAAGCTTTCTTT.

The table lists this clonotype with many counts. This chain joins TRBV20-1 and TRBJ2-1; 8 bases are shared with TRBD2. J was trimmed by 6 bases and V by 0 bases; bases with no gene match: 13. CDR1 and CDR2 from the germline V gene are DFQATT and SNEGSKA (reference sequence). This CDR3 is 17 amino acids long. The CDR3 sequence: CSARDRNSGTSGNEQFF. The CDR3 region has the DNA TGCAGTGCTAGAGATCGGAATAGCGGGACATCGGGCAATGAGCAGTTCTTC.

This clonotype was counted between two and nine times. This sequence joins TRBV19 and TRBJ2-1; TRBD1 aligns across 12 bases. The length of the CDR3 is 15 residues. Germline assignment: CDR1 LNHDA and CDR2 SQIVND (reference sequence). V shed 4 bases and J 8 bases; nucleotides not matched to a gene: 6. The DNA of the CDR3 is TGTGCCAGTAGTACAGGGACAGGGGGCGGCGATGAGCAGTTCTTC. Its translation: CASSTGTGGGDEQFF.

This clonotype was counted ten times or more. The chain carries TRBV7-2 and TRBJ2-5; TRBD2 matches at 12 bases. V dropped 5 bases and J dropped 4; count of bases not matched to a gene: 8. The V gene's germline CDR1 is SGHTA and CDR2 FQGNSA. The CDR3 has 16 residues. The CDR3 loop is CASSAFLAGGAETQYF. The DNA of the CDR3 is TGTGCCAGCAGCGCATTCCTAGCGGGAGGGGCAGAGACCCAGTACTTC.

This clonotype was counted at least ten times. J is TRBJ2-1 and V is TRBV6-1; 7 nucleotides match TRBD2. V shed 5 bases and J 12 bases; nucleotides not matched to a gene: 7. Germline V CDR1 and CDR2: MNHNS, SASEGT. The CDR3 totals 12 residues. The CDR3 nucleotides read TGTGCCAGCAGTTCCGGGGGGATGGGGCAGTTCTTC. Translated: CASSSGGMGQFF.

This clonotype occurred many times. The V call is TRBV11-2, the J call TRBJ2-7; TRBD2 matches at 7 bases. The junction had 19 bases not matched to a gene; V was cut back by 6 bases and J by 2 bases. This CDR3 spans 18 amino acids. Germline assignment: CDR1 SGHAT and CDR2 FQNNGV. This CDR3 is CASRPPPTKRTSPYEQYV. Here the CDR3 DNA reads TGTGCCAGCAGACCCCCACCGACGAAACGGACTAGTCCCTACGAGCAGTACGTC.

The chain has TRBV19 and TRBJ2-1; D unclear. With 3 bases removed from V and 0 bases from J, the gap between germline ends came to 12 bases. This CDR3 contains 16 residues. Looked up from germline, CDR1 is LNHDA and CDR2 is SQIVND (reference sequence). This CDR3 reads CASSIFDGPSYNEQFF. CDR3 DNA sequence: TGTGCCAGTAGTATTTTTGATGGCCCCTCCTACAATGAGCAGTTCTTC.